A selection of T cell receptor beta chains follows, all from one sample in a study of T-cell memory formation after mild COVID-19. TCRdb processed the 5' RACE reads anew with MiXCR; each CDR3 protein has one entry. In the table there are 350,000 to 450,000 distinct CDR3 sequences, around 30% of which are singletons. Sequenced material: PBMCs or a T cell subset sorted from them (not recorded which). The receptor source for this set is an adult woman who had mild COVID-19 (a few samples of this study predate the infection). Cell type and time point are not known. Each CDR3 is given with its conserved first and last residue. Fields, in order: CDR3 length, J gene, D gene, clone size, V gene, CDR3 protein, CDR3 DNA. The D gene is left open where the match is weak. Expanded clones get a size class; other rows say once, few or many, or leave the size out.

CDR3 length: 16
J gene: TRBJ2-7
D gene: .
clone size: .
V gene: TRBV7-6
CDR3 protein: CASSLGLVGSSYEQYF
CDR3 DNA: TGTGCCAGCAGCTTAGGTTTGGTCGGCAGCTCCTACGAGCAGTACTTC

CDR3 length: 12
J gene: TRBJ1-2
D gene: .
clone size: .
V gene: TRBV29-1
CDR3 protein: CSVGPSSYGYTF
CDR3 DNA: TGCAGCGTTGGACCGAGCTCCTATGGCTACACCTTC

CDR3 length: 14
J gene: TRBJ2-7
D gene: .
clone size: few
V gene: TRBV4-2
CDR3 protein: CASSQDTGRYEQYF
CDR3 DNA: TGTGCCAGCAGCCAAGATACGGGACGTTACGAGCAGTACTTC

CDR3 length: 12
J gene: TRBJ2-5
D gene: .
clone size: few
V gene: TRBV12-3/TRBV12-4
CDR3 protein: CASSSYFGTEYF
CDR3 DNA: TGTGCCAGCAGTTCTTACTTCGGGACGGAGTACTTC

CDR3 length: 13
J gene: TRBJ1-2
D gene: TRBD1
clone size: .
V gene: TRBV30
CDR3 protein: CAWKTGDNYGYTF
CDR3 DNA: TGTGCCTGGAAGACAGGGGATAACTATGGCTACACCTTC

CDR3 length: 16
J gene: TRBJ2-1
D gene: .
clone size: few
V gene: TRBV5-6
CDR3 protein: CASTWGTGSSYNEQFF
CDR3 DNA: TGTGCCAGCACCTGGGGTACAGGGAGCTCCTACAATGAGCAGTTCTTC

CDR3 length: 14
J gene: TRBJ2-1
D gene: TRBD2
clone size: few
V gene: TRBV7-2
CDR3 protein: CASSLVAGAGEQFF
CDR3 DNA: TGTGCCAGCAGCTTAGTCGCGGGAGCGGGTGAGCAGTTCTTC

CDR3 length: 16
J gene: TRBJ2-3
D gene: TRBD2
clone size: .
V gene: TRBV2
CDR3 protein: CASSEGTSGSTDTQYF
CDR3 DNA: TGTGCCAGCAGTGAAGGGACTAGCGGGAGCACAGATACGCAGTATTTT

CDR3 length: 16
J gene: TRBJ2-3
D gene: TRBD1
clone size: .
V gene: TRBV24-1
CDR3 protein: CATSDLHDRGPDTQYF
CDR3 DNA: TGTGCCACCAGTGATTTGCATGACAGGGGCCCAGATACGCAGTATTTT

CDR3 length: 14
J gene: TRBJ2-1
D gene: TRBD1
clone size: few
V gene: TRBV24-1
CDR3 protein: CATSEQGRGNEQFF
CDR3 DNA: TGTGCCACCAGTGAACAGGGGAGAGGCAATGAGCAGTTCTTC

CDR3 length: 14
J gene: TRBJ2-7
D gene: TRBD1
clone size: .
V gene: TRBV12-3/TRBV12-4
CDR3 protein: CASSYRGRSYEQYF
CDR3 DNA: TGTGCCAGCAGTTACAGGGGCCGGTCCTACGAGCAGTACTTC

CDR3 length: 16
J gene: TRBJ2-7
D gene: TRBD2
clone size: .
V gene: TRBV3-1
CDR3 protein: CASSTPGTSGTYEQYF
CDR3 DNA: TGTGCCAGCAGCACGCCCGGGACTAGCGGAACATACGAGCAGTACTTC

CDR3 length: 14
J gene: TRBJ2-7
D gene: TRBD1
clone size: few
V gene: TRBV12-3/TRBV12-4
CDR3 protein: CASTLQGPAYEQYF
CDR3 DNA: TGTGCCAGCACCCTACAGGGGCCAGCCTACGAGCAGTACTTC

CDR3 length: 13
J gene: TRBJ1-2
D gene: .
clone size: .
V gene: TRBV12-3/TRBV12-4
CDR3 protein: CASSLWGSYGYTF
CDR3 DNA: TGTGCCAGCAGTTTATGGGGGAGCTATGGCTACACCTTC

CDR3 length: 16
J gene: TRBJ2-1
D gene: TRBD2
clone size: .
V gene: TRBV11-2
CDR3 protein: CASSFRGSGKANEQFF
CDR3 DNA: TGTGCCAGCAGCTTCCGAGGAAGCGGGAAGGCCAATGAGCAGTTCTTC

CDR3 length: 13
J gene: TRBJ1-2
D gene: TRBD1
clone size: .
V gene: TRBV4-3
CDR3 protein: CASSQSTGGGYTF
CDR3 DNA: TGCGCCAGCAGCCAGTCGACAGGGGGCGGCTACACCTTC

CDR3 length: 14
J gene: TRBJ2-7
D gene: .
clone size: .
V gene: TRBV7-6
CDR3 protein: CASSFQGTSYEQYF
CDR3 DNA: TGTGCCAGCAGCTTCCAGGGCACATCCTACGAGCAGTACTTC

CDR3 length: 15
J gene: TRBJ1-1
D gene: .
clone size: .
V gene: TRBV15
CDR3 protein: CATSRDQGIGTEAFF
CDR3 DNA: TGTGCCACCAGCAGGGACCAGGGGATTGGCACTGAAGCTTTCTTT

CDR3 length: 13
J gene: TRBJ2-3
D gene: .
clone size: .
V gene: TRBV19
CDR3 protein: CASSMRVTDTQYF
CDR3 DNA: TGTGCCAGTAGTATGCGGGTGACAGATACGCAGTATTTT

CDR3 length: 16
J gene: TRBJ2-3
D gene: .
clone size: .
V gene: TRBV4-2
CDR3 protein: CASSQAGTSRTDTQYF
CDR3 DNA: TGTGCCAGCAGCCAGGCCGGGACAAGTCGCACAGATACGCAGTATTTT

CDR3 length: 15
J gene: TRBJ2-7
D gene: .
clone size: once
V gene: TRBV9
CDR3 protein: CASSAAGAASYEQYF
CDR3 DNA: TGTGCCAGCAGCGCCGCAGGGGCGGCCTCCTACGAGCAGTACTTC

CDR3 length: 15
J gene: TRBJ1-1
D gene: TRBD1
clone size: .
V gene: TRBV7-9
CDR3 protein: CASSSFGQGATEAFF
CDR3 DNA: TGTGCCAGCAGCTCTTTCGGACAGGGAGCCACTGAAGCTTTCTTT

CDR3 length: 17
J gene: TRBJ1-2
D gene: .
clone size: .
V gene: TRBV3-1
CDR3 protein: CASSQDPRGSGGYGYTF
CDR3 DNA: TGTGCCAGCAGCCAAGATCCTCGAGGGTCGGGGGGCTATGGCTACACCTTC

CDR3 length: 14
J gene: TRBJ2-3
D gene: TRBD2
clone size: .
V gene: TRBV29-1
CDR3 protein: CSAESGGVTDTQYF
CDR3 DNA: TGCAGCGCTGAGAGCGGGGGGGTGACAGATACGCAGTATTTT

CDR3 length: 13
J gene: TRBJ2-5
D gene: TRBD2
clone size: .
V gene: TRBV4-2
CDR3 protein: CASSAGDQETQYF
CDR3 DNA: TGTGCCAGCAGCGCGGGAGACCAAGAGACCCAGTACTTC

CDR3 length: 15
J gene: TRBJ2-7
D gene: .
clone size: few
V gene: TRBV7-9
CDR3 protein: CASSSLGGLVGEQYF
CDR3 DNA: TGTGCCAGCAGCTCGCTCGGGGGTCTAGTAGGGGAGCAGTACTTC

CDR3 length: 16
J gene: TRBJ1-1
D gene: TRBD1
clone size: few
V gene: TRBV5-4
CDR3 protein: CASSVDRGVLNTEAFF
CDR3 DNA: TGTGCCAGCAGCGTCGACAGGGGGGTTCTGAACACTGAAGCTTTCTTT

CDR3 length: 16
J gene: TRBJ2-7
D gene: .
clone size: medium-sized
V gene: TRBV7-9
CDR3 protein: CASSSGLTGTRYEQYF
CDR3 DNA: TGTGCCAGCAGCTCGGGTTTGACTGGCACCCGCTACGAGCAGTACTTC

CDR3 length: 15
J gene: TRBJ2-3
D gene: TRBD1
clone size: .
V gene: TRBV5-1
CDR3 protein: CASRYRTGSPDTQYF
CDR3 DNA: TGCGCCAGCAGGTACCGGACAGGGAGCCCAGATACGCAGTATTTT

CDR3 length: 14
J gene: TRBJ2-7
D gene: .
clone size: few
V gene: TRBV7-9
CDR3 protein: CASSPGRWAYEQYF
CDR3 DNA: TGTGCCAGCAGCCCGGGACGGTGGGCCTACGAGCAGTACTTC

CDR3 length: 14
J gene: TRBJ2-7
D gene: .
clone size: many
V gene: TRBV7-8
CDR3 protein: CASSSKPLSYEQYF
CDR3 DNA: TGTGCCAGCAGCTCAAAACCTCTATCCTACGAGCAGTACTTC

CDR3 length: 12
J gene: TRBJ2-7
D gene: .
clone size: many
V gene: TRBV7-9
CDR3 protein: CASSLVSYEQYF
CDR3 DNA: TGTGCCAGCAGCTTGGTCTCCTACGAGCAGTACTTC

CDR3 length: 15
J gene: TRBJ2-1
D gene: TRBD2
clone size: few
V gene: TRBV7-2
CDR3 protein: CASNSGTSGFSEQFF
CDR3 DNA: TGTGCCAGCAACTCCGGGACTAGCGGCTTTAGTGAGCAGTTCTTC

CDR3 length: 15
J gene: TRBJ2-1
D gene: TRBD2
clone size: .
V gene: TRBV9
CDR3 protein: CASSVASGGAHEQFF
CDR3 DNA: TGTGCCAGCAGCGTAGCCAGCGGGGGGGCCCATGAGCAGTTCTTC

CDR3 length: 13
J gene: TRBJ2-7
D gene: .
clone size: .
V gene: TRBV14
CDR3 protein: CASSQVGPYEQYF
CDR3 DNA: TGTGCCAGCAGCCAAGTAGGTCCCTACGAGCAGTACTTC

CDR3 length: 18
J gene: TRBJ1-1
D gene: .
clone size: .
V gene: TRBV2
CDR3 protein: CASSEILWQLVQNTEAFF
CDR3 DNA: TGTGCCAGCAGTGAAATTCTGTGGCAGTTGGTTCAGAACACTGAAGCTTTCTTT

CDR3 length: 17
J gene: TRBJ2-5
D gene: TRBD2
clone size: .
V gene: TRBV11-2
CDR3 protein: CASSLDLNGLAGETQYF
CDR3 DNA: TGTGCCAGCAGCTTAGACCTAAATGGACTAGCCGGAGAGACCCAGTACTTC

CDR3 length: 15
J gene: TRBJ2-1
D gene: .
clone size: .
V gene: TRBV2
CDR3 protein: CASSGRGGRWNEQFF
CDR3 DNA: TGTGCCAGCAGTGGGAGGGGGGGCCGTTGGAATGAGCAGTTCTTC

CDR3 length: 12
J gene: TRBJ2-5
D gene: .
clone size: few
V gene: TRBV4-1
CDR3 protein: CASRGWGETQYF
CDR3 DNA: TGCGCCAGCAGAGGCTGGGGGGAGACCCAGTACTTC

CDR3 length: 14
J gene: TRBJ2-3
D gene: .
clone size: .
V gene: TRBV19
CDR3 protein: CASSISGVGDTQYF
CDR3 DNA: TGTGCCAGTAGTATATCAGGGGTAGGAGATACGCAGTATTTT

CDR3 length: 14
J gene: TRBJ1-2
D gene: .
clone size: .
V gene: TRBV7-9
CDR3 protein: CASSLPDSWYGYTF
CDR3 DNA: TGTGCCAGCAGCCTCCCTGATAGTTGGTATGGCTACACCTTC

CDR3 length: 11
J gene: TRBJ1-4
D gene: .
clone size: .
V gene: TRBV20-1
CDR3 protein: CSARHNEKLFF
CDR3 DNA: TGCAGTGCTAGACATAATGAAAAACTGTTTTTT

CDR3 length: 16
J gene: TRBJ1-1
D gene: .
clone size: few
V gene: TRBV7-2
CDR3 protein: CASSLQPGGMNTEAFF
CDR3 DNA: TGTGCCAGCAGCTTGCAACCCGGGGGTATGAACACTGAAGCTTTCTTT

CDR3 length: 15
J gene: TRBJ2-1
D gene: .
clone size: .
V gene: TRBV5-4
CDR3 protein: CASSTRDSRYNEQFF
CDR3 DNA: TGTGCCAGCAGTACCCGGGACTCCAGGTACAATGAGCAGTTCTTC

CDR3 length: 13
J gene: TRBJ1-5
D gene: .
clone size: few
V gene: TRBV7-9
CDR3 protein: CASSLSAGQPQHF
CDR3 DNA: TGTGCCAGCAGCTTATCGGCCGGCCAGCCCCAGCATTTT

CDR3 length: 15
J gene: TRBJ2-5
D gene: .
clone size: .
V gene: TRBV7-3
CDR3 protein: CASSRTTGFGETQYF
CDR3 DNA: TGTGCCAGCAGCCGGACCACAGGGTTTGGAGAGACCCAGTACTTC

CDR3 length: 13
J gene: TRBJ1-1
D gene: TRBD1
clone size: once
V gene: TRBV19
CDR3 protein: CASSADRSDEAFF
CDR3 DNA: TGTGCCAGTAGCGCGGACAGGAGCGATGAAGCTTTCTTT

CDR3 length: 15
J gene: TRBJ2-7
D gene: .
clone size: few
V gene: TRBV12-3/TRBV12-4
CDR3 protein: CASSTPRLLAYEQYF
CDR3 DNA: TGTGCCAGCAGTACCCCCAGGTTATTAGCCTACGAGCAGTACTTC

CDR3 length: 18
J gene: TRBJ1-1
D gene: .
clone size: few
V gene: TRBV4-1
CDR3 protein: CASSQVVLGGTINTEAFF
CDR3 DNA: TGCGCCAGCAGCCAAGTGGTATTGGGGGGAACAATAAACACTGAAGCTTTCTTT

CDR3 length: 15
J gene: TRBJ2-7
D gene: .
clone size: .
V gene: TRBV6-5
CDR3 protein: CASSYSRSFPGEQYF
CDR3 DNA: TGTGCCAGCAGTTACTCGAGAAGCTTTCCGGGGGAGCAGTACTTC

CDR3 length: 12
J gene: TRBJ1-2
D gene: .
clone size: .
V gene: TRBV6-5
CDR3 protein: CASSYEGWGYTF
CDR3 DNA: TGTGCCAGCAGTTACGAGGGGTGGGGCTACACCTTC

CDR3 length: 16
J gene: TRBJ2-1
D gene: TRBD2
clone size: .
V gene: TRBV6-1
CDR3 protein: CASSVIPGLARNEQFF
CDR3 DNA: TGTGCCAGCAGTGTCATTCCGGGACTAGCGAGAAATGAGCAGTTCTTC

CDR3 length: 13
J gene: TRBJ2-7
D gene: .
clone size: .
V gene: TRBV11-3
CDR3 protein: CASSLSRAYEQYF
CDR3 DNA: TGTGCCAGCAGCTTGTCCAGGGCGTACGAGCAGTACTTC

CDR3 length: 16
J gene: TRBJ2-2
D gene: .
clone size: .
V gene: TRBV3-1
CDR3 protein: CASSQYGTANTGELFF
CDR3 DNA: TGTGCCAGCAGCCAATACGGGACTGCGAACACCGGGGAGCTGTTTTTT